The following is a T cell receptor beta chain sequence with its context. Its cognate antigen is unknown. This entry belongs to a study of beta chain features in type 1 diabetes. Study conclusions and caveats: People with Type 1 diabetes carried modestly yet significantly shorter TCRB CDR3s in all four CD4+ subsets.

The authors obtained over 98% purity in all sorted populations. Every bit of the isolated RNA underwent reverse transcription, so sequencing read expressed TCRB transcripts. Sequenced by immunoSEQ multiplex PCR; TCRdb stores in-frame clones only, minus some. The table has roughly 180,000 clones, around 7.9% seen once. CDR3 size: 15 residues. CDR1 is MNHEY, CDR2 SVGAGI, per germline. V lost 6 bases, J lost 5 bases, and 9 bases stayed unmatched. This chain links TRBV6-5 with TRBJ2-2, with 7 nucleotides matching TRBD2. The TCR originated in a man aged 18 to 35 with type 1 diabetes. The sequenced sample was central memory CD4+ T cells from blood. CDR3 DNA: TGTGCCAGCAGACGCCTGGGCGGGAGAACCGGGGAGCTGTTTTTT. Amino acid sequence: CASRRLGGRTGELFF.